Following are 18 T cell receptor beta chains from one sample sequenced in a study of control samples from healthy donors and cancer patients. Data came from immunoSEQ multiplex PCR; TCRdb stores just in-frame clones and leaves some out. The sample lists 40,000 to 60,000 clones, roughly 90% occurring once. The sequencing input was PBMCs. All receptors derive from a man aged 50-59 years with head and neck cancer.

The rearrangement uses TRBV4-2 and TRBJ2-3; 10 bases match TRBD2. Per germline, CDR1 LGHNA and CDR2 YNFKEQ. The CDR3 runs 16 residues. The V gene end was trimmed by 4 bases and the J gene end by 2 bases; junction bases not matched to a gene: 6. The CDR3 sequence: CASSLSGGGYTDTQYF. The CDR3, as DNA: TGTGCCAGCAGCCTGAGCGGGGGGGGATACACAGATACGCAGTATTTT.

In its sample, this clone was seen a few times. V and J are TRBV7-6 and TRBJ2-7, with 12 nucleotides matching TRBD2. The germline CDR1 and CDR2 sequences are SGHVS and FNYEAQ. V gave up 6 bases and J gave up 5 bases; unmatched junction bases: 8. This CDR3 comprises 15 residues. Written as DNA, the CDR3 is TGTGCCAGCAGACAGACTAGCGGGAGTCTCCACGAGCAGTACTTC. Encoded protein: CASRQTSGSLHEQYF.

The J gene is TRBJ1-3, the V gene TRBV29-1; D gene uncertain. This CDR3 has 14 residues. V was cut by 2 bases and J by 0 bases, with 8 bases left in between. From germline, CDR1 is SQVTM and CDR2 ANQGSEA. The CDR3 is CSVELSSSGNTIYF. DNA for the CDR3: TGCAGCGTTGAACTCTCCTCCTCTGGAAACACCATATATTTT.

The chain's CDR3 is CASSLGWGPQETQYF. The CDR3, as DNA: TGTGCCAGCAGCTTAGGGTGGGGACCGCAAGAGACCCAGTACTTC. The gene calls are TRBV7-8 and TRBJ2-5, with D tentatively TRBD1 or TRBD2 (5 bases each). The V gene lost 1 base and the J gene lost 2 bases, with 11 bases spanning the gap. Germline V gene sequence: CDR1 SGHVS, CDR2 FQNEAQ. This CDR3 contains 15 residues. Full variable domain (rest looked up from reference TRBV7-8 and TRBJ2-5): GAGVSQSPRYKVAKRGQDVALRCDPISGHVSLFWYQQALGQGPEFLTYFQNEAQLDKSGLPSDRFFAERPEGSVSTLKIQRTQQEDSAVYLCASSLGWGPQETQYFGPGTRLLVL.

This clone appeared a single time. J is TRBJ2-5 and V is TRBV4-1; 7 bases fit TRBD1. The germline V gene has CDR1 MGHRA and CDR2 YSYEKL. V shed 3 bases, J shed 1 base, and the junction held 11 bases outside the gene matches. This CDR3 contains 17 residues. CDR3: CASSHITGTVSQETQYF. The CDR3 DNA reads as TGCGCCAGCAGCCATATTACCGGGACAGTAAGCCAAGAGACCCAGTACTTC.

This clone appeared once. The rearrangement joins TRBV6-6 to TRBJ2-2, with D uncertain. Between the trimmed V and J ends, which lost 7 bases and 0 bases, there was a span of 3 bases. The CDR3 has 12 amino acids. Germline V gives CDR1 MNHNY, CDR2 SVGAGI (reference sequence). The CDR3: CASTPNTGELFF. The CDR3 bases are TGTGCCAGCACGCCGAACACCGGGGAGCTGTTTTTT.

The rearrangement uses TRBV27 and TRBJ2-3; D possibly corresponds to TRBD2 (6 bases). The CDR3 consists of 16 residues. Germline V gene data show CDR1 as MNHEY and CDR2 as SMNVEV (reference sequence). The V and J ends lost 5 bases and 1 base respectively, with 16 bases between them. CDR3 protein: CASSGGGAVGTDTQYF. The DNA of the CDR3 is TGTGCCAGCAGTGGAGGAGGGGCCGTGGGCACAGATACGCAGTATTTT.

V is TRBV6-5 and J is TRBJ2-7, with 8 bases identical to TRBD2. The CDR3 totals 13 residues. V gave up 5 bases and J gave up 3 bases; unmatched junction bases: 3. Germline V gene data show CDR1 as MNHEY and CDR2 as SVGAGI. CDR3: CASSRTSRYEQYF. In DNA, the CDR3 is TGTGCCAGCAGTCGGACTAGCCGCTACGAGCAGTACTTC.

The CDR3 reads CASSSNREDEKLFF. CDR3 sequence (DNA): TGTGCCAGCAGCTCAAACAGGGAGGATGAAAAACTGTTTTTT. The V and J genes are TRBV5-4 and TRBJ1-4; TRBD1 might be the D (6 bases). Germline-derived CDR1 and CDR2 are SGHNT and YYREEE (reference sequence). This CDR3 has 14 amino acids. V was clipped by 3 bases and J by 6 bases, with 12 bases between them.

This chain joins TRBV2 and TRBJ2-2; D could derive from TRBD1 or TRBD2 (5 bases each). The CDR3 loop spans 15 amino acids. V was pared by 7 bases and J by 0 bases, with 12 bases between. Germline CDR1 SNHLY, CDR2 FYNNEI. The CDR3 nucleotides read TGTGCCAGCAACAGGCTGGGGGCGAACACCGGGGAGCTGTTTTTT. Protein: CASNRLGANTGELFF.

The rearrangement links TRBV11-2 to TRBJ2-2, with D possibly TRBD2 on 6 matching bases. The CDR3 is 14 amino acids. Trimming left V 4 bases short and J 5 bases short, with 11 bases between. Germline V gene lookup returns CDR1 SGHAT and CDR2 FQNNGV. CDR3 amino acids: CASSWDSVTGELFF. The CDR3 region has the DNA TGTGCCAGCAGCTGGGACTCGGTTACCGGGGAGCTGTTTTTT. Full variable domain (rest looked up from reference TRBV11-2 and TRBJ2-2): EAGVAQSPRYKIIEKRQSVAFWCNPISGHATLYWYQQILGQGPKLLIQFQNNGVVDDSQLPKDRFSAERLKGVDSTLKIQPAKLEDSAVYLCASSWDSVTGELFFGEGSRLTVL.

V is TRBV30 and J is TRBJ1-1, with D tentatively TRBD1 (5 bases). This CDR3 region has 15 residues. The V and J ends lost 5 bases and 6 bases respectively, with 22 bases between them. Germline V gene data show CDR1 as GTSNPN and CDR2 as SVGIG (reference sequence). This CDR3 is CAWEQGGAGGAEAFF. In nucleotides, the CDR3 is TGTGCCTGGGAACAAGGCGGGGCCGGGGGGGCTGAAGCTTTCTTT.

The gene calls are TRBV5-4 and TRBJ2-7; no clear D. CDR1 SGHNT and CDR2 YYREEE come from the germline V gene (reference sequence). This CDR3 region has 13 residues. V gave up 1 base and J gave up 1 base, with 6 bases separating them. Here the CDR3 DNA reads TGTGCCAGCAGCTTGCAGGAGTCCTACGAGCAGTACTTC. Encoded protein: CASSLQESYEQYF.

The rearrangement links TRBV10-1 to TRBJ2-1; the D gene could be TRBD1 or TRBD2 (6 bases each). The V gene's germline CDR1 is WNHNN and CDR2 SYGVQD (reference sequence). The CDR3 runs to 15 residues. V was cut by 3 bases and J by 7 bases, with 16 bases left in between. The CDR3 nucleotides read TGCGCCAGCAGTGAACTACAGGGAGGAAAAAATGAGCAGTTCTTC. Translated: CASSELQGGKNEQFF.

The gene calls are TRBV5-1 and TRBJ1-2; D is uncertain. Trimming pared 10 bases from V and 1 base from J, leaving 14 bases between. Germline values: CDR1 SGHRS, CDR2 YFSETQ. The CDR3 loop spans 13 amino acids. CDR3 DNA: TGCGCCCCGCCCGACGCTCTTAACTATGGCTACACCTTC. Amino acid sequence: CAPPDALNYGYTF. The variable domain in full, completed from reference TRBV5-1 and TRBJ1-2, reads KAGVTQTPRYLIKTRGQQVTLSCSPISGHRSVSWYQQTPGQGLQFLFEYFSETQRNKGNFPGRFSGRQFSNSRSEMNVSTLELGDSALYLCAPPDALNYGYTFGSGTRLTVV.

This clone was counted a few times. J is TRBJ2-1 and V is TRBV11-2; maybe TRBD2 (6 bases). The CDR3 runs to 13 residues. Germline V gene lookup returns CDR1 SGHAT and CDR2 FQNNGV. V was clipped by 1 base and J by 15 bases, with 16 bases between them. The CDR3 coding sequence is TGTGCCAGCAGCTTAGTGATGGGCGGGGTTGGGTTCTTC. It translates to CASSLVMGGVGFF.

This clone was observed a single time. The rearrangement uses TRBV4-3 and TRBJ2-2, with D unclear. This CDR3 has 14 residues. The V gene's germline CDR1 is LGHNA and CDR2 YSLEER. V was cut by 0 bases and J by 7 bases, with 9 bases left in between. CDR3 nucleotides: TGCGCCAGCAGCCAAGAGGTATTCGGCGGGGAGCTGTTTTTT. It translates to CASSQEVFGGELFF.

A word on this clone: The germline gene is not matched at one end of the junction; a read error may be the cause. CDR3 amino acids: CASSQVRTGSGANVLTF. The CDR3 nucleotides read TGTGCCAGCAGCCAAGTACGAACCGGGTCTGGAGCCAACGTCCTGACTTTC. This sequence joins TRBV14 and TRBJ2-6; unclear D gene. Per germline, CDR1 SGHDN and CDR2 FVKESK. CDR3 length: 17 residues.